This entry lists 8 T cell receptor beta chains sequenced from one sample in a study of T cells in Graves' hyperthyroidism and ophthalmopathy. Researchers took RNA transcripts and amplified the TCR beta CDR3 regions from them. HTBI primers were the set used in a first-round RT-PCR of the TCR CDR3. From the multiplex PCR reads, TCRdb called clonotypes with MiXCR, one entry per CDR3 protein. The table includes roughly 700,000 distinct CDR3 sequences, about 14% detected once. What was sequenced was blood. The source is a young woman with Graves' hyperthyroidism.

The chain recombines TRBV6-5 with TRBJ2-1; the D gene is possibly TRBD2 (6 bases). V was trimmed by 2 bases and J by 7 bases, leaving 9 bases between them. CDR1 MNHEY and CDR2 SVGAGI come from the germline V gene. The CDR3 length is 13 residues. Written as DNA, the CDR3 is TGTGCCAGCAGTTACGGGGGGAGGAATGAGCAGTTCTTC. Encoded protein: CASSYGGRNEQFF.

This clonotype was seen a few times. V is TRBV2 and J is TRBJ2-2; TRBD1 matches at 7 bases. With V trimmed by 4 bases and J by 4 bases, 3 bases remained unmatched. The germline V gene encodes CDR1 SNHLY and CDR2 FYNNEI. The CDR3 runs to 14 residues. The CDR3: CASSVDRVTGELFF. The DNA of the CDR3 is TGTGCCAGCAGTGTAGACAGGGTCACCGGGGAGCTGTTTTTT.

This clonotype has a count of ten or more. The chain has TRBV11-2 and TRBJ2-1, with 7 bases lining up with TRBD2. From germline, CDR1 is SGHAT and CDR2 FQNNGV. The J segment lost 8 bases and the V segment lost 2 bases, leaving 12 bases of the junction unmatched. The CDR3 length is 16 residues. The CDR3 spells CASSLFTSVIGDEQFF. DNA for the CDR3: TGTGCCAGCAGCTTATTTACTAGCGTAATCGGGGATGAGCAGTTCTTC. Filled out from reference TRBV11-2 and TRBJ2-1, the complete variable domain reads EAGVAQSPRYKIIEKRQSVAFWCNPISGHATLYWYQQILGQGPKLLIQFQNNGVVDDSQLPKDRFSAERLKGVDSTLKIQPAKLEDSAVYLCASSLFTSVIGDEQFFGPGTRLTVL.

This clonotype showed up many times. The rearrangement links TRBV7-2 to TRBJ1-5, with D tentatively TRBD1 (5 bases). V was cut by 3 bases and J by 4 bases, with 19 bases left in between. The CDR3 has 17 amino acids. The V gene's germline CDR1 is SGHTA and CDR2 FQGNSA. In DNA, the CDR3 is TGTGCCAGCAGCTTGGGCGGGGGATTAGCAAGGAATCAGCCCCAGCATTTT. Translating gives CASSLGGGLARNQPQHF.

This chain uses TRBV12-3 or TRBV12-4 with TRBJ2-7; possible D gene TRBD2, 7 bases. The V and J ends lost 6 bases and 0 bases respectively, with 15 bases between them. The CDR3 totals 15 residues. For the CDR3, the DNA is TGTGCCAGCAGGGGGGGGCGGGGCATCTCCTACGAGCAGTACTTC. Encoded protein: CASRGGRGISYEQYF.

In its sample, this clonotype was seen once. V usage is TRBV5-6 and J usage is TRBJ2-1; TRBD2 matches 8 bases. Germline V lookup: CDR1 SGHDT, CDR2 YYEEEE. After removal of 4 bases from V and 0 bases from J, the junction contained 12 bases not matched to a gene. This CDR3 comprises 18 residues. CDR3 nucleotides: TGTGCCAGCAGCCCCCTCCCGTGGAGCGGGGGCTCCTACAATGAGCAGTTCTTC. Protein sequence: CASSPLPWSGGSYNEQFF. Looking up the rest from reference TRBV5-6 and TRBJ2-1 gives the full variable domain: DAGVTQSPTHLIKTRGQQVTLRCSPKSGHDTVSWYQQALGQGPQFIFQYYEEEERQRGNFPDRFSGHQFPNYSSELNVNALLLGDSALYLCASSPLPWSGGSYNEQFFGPGTRLTVL.

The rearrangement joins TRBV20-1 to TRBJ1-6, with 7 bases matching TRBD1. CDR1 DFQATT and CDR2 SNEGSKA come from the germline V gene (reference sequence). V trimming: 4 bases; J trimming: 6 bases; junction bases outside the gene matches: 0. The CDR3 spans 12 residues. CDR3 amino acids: CSANRGNSPLHF. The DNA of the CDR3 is TGCAGTGCTAACAGGGGTAATTCACCCCTCCACTTT.

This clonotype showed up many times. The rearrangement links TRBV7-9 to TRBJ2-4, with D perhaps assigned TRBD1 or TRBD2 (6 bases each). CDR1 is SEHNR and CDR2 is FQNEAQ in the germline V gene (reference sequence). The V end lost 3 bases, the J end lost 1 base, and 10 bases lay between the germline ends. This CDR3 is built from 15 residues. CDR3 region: CASSFDGGAKNIQYF. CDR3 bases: TGTGCCAGCAGCTTTGACGGGGGCGCCAAAAACATTCAGTACTTC.